This T cell receptor (beta chain) comes out of a study of technical replicates of blood from a few donors. Some clones are missing from TCRdb's copy, which holds only in-frame ones; the method was immunoSEQ multiplex PCR. The sample carries some 80,000 clones, about 96% recorded once. The sequenced sample was T cells isolated from PBMCs. The sequence was obtained from a human donor in good health.

CDR3 coding DNA: TGTGCTAGTGCCCCCGCCAGGGCAACCCATATAAATGAAAAACTGTTTTTT. Its translation: CASAPARATHINEKLFF. V and J are TRBV12-5 and TRBJ1-4, with D perhaps matching TRBD1 (5 bases). The length of the CDR3 is 17 residues. Germline loops: CDR1 LGHNT, CDR2 FRNRAP. Between the trimmed V and J ends, which lost 7 bases and 5 bases, there was a span of 23 bases.